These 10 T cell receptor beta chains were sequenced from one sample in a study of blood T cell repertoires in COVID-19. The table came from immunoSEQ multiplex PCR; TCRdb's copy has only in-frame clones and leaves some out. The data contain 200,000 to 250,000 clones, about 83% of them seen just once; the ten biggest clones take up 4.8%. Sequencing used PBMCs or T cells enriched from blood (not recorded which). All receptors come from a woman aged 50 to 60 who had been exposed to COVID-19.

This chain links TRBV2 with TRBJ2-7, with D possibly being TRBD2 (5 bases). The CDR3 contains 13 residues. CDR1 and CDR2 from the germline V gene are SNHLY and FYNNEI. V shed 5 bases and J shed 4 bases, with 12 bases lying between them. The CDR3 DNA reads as TGTGCCAGCAGTCGCGGGTCCTTTTACGAGCAGTACTTC. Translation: CASSRGSFYEQYF. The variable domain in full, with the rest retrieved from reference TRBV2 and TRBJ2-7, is EPEVTQTPSHQVTQMGQEVILRCVPISNHLYFYWYRQILGQKVEFLVSFYNNEISEKSEIFDDQFSVERPDGSNFTLKIRSTKLEDSAMYFCASSRGSFYEQYFGPGTRLTVT.

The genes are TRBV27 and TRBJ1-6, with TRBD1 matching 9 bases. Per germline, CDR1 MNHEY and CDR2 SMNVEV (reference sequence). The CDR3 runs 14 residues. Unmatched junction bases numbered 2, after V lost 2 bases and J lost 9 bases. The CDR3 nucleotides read TGTGCCAGCAGTTTAAGGGACAGGGCTTCACCCCTCCACTTT. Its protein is CASSLRDRASPLHF.

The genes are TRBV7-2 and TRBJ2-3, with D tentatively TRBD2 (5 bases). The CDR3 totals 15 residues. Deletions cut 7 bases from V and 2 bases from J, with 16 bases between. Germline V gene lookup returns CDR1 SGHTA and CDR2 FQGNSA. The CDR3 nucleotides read TGTGCCAGCAACCCATGGGCGGGTAACACAGATACGCAGTATTTT. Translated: CASNPWAGNTDTQYF. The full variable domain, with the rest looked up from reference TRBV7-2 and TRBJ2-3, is GAGVSQSPSNKVTEKGKDVELRCDPISGHTALYWYRQSLGQGLEFLIYFQGNSAPDKSGLPSDRFSAERTGGSVSTLTIQRTQQEDSAVYLCASNPWAGNTDTQYFGPGTRLTVL.

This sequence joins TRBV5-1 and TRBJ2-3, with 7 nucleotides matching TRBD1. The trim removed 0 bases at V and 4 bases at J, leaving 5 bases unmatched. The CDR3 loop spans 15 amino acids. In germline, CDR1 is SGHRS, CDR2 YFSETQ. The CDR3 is CASSLGGQRADTQYF. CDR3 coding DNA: TGCGCCAGCAGCTTGGGGGGACAGCGTGCAGATACGCAGTATTTT. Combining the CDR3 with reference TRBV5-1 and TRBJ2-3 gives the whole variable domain KAGVTQTPRYLIKTRGQQVTLSCSPISGHRSVSWYQQTPGQGLQFLFEYFSETQRNKGNFPGRFSGRQFSNSRSEMNVSTLELGDSALYLCASSLGGQRADTQYFGPGTRLTVL.

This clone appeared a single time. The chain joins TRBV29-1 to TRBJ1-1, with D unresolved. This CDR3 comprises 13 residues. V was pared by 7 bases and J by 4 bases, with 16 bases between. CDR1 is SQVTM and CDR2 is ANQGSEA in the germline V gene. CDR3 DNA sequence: TGCAGCGCGTACCTTAGATCCCCCACTGAAGCTTTCTTT. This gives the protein CSAYLRSPTEAFF.

CDR3 sequence (DNA): TGTGCCAGCAGGGCTGGACTAGCGAGGCAGTTCTTC. Amino acids: CASRAGLARQFF. The rearrangement uses TRBV2 and TRBJ2-1; 9 positions agree with TRBD2. J lost 12 bases, V lost 6 bases, and 6 bases had no gene match. Germline V CDR1 and CDR2: SNHLY, FYNNEI. The CDR3 consists of 12 residues.

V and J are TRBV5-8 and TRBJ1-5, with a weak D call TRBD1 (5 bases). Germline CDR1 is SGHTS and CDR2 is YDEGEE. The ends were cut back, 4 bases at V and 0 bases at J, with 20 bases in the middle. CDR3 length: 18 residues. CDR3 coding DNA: TGTGCCAGCAGCGCGCCGGGGGTATGGGGAGATAGCAATCAGCCCCAGCATTTT. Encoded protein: CASSAPGVWGDSNQPQHF.

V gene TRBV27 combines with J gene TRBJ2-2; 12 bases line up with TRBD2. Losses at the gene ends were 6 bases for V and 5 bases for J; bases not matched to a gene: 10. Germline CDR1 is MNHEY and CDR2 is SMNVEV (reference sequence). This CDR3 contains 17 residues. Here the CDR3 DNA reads TGTGCCAGCAGAGCTAGCGGGGGGGCTTTTGGGACCGGGGAGCTGTTTTTT. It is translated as CASRASGGAFGTGELFF.

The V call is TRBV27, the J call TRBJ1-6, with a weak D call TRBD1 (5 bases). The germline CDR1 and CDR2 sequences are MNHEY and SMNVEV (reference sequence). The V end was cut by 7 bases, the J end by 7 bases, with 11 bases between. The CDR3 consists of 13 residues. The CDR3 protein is CASTGEGNSPLHF. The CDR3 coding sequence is TGTGCCAGCACGGGGGAGGGGAATTCACCCCTCCACTTT.

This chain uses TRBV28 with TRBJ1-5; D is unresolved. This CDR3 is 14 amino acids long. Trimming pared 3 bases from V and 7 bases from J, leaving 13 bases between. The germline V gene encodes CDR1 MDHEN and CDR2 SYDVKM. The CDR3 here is CASSLMAGRQPQHF. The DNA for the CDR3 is TGTGCCAGCAGTTTGATGGCAGGTAGGCAGCCCCAGCATTTT.